What follows describes a single TCR beta chain. The antigen is undetermined. Expressed TCRB transcripts got sequenced, as all isolated RNA was reverse transcribed. The repertoire was sequenced with immunoSEQ multiplex PCR; TCRdb's copy has only in-frame clones and lacks some. The sample records 95,000 to 110,000 clones, 25% to 30% being singletons. The data were taken from a study of beta chain features in type 1 diabetes. Across the study: Age, gender and cell yields were similar between patients and healthy donors. Examination spanned 100 million to 130 million sorted cells from all samples. Regarding the study as a whole: Among all four CD4+ subsets, Type 1 diabetes patients had TCRB CDR3s that were moderately but significantly shorter.

Germline values: CDR1 MGHDK, CDR2 SYGVNS. The CDR3 extends over 16 amino acids. The ends were cut back, 1 base at V and 6 bases at J, with 13 bases in the middle. V gene TRBV25-1 combines with J gene TRBJ1-6, with D perhaps matching TRBD1 (5 bases). Specimen: central memory CD4+ T cells from blood. The source is a woman aged 18-29 years with type 1 diabetes. CDR3 in amino acids: CASSESPGRVNSPLHF. In DNA form, the CDR3 reads TGTGCCAGCAGTGAATCCCCAGGGAGGGTTAATTCACCCCTCCACTTT.